This T cell receptor (beta chain) emerged from a study of human T cells and chemical hapten exposure. CDR1 and CDR2 (germline): MNHEY, SVGAGI. The length of the CDR3 is 11 residues. The ends were cut back, 7 bases at V and 1 base at J, with 4 bases in the middle. Time point: patch test 2, 6 weeks after DPC sensitization. This sample's treatment: therapeutic diphenylcyclopropenone sensitization with weekly scalp DPC. A few counts support this clonotype. In the original workflow: Across samples, TCR counts had a median of about 100,000 and ranged from about 23,224 to 700,000. Via MiXCR, TCRdb re-called the RACE reads, giving one row per CDR3 protein. In this record, the V and J calls reflect TCRdb's handling and not the investigators' own analysis. The sample contains approximately 84,000 distinct CDR3 sequences, roughly a tenth of which appear only once.

The rearrangement joins TRBV6-5 to TRBJ1-1; D call uncertain. The receptor comes from a woman in her twenties or thirties with alopecia areata. Some clones in this sample may be carry-over from other donors' samples. Specimen: whole blood, collected in connection with sensitization to the hapten diphenylcyclopropenone (DPC). DNA of the CDR3: TGTGCCAGCAACGGGAACACTGAAGCTTTCTTT. Translation: CASNGNTEAFF.